The 32 T cell receptor beta chains below come from one sample, sequenced in a study of blood T cell repertoires in COVID-19. Measured with immunoSEQ multiplex PCR; TCRdb has only the in-frame clones, and not every one. The top ten hold around 2.5% of the sample, which has about 230,000 clones, 84% seen once. Source material: peripheral blood. Every receptor here comes from a man aged 35-49 years who had recovered from COVID-19.

V and J are TRBV2 and TRBJ1-1; unclear D gene. CDR1 and CDR2 from the germline V gene are SNHLY and FYNNEI. V was pared by 3 bases and J by 11 bases, with 10 bases between. This CDR3 comprises 11 residues. This CDR3 reads CASSDYREAFF. The CDR3 DNA sequence: TGTGCCAGCAGTGATTACAGAGAGGCTTTCTTT. Variable domain in full (rest from reference TRBV2 and TRBJ1-1): EPEVTQTPSHQVTQMGQEVILRCVPISNHLYFYWYRQILGQKVEFLVSFYNNEISEKSEIFDDQFSVERPDGSNFTLKIRSTKLEDSAMYFCASSDYREAFFGQGTRLTVV.

The J gene is TRBJ2-7, the V gene TRBV19; 9 bases line up with TRBD1. Germline V gene data show CDR1 as LNHDA and CDR2 as SQIVND (reference sequence). V shed 4 bases, J shed 4 bases, and the junction held 8 bases outside the gene matches. This CDR3 contains 15 residues. Written as DNA, the CDR3 is TGTGCCAGTAGTAGGCCGGGACAGGGTCCATACGAGCAGTACTTC. Its translation: CASSRPGQGPYEQYF.

By share, this clone counts as medium-sized. The J gene is TRBJ2-7, the V gene TRBV19; D is uncertain. Trimming pared 4 bases from V and 4 bases from J, leaving 17 bases between. The length of the CDR3 is 15 residues. Germline V gene data show CDR1 as LNHDA and CDR2 as SQIVND (reference sequence). CDR3: CASSNAKIGQYEQYF. CDR3 nucleotides: TGTGCCAGTAGTAACGCGAAAATTGGGCAATACGAGCAGTACTTC. Together with reference TRBV19 and TRBJ2-7, the CDR3 gives the full variable domain: DGGITQSPKYLFRKEGQNVTLSCEQNLNHDAMYWYRQDPGQGLRLIYYSQIVNDFQKGDIAEGYSVSREKKESFPLTVTSAQKNPTAFYLCASSNAKIGQYEQYFGPGTRLTVT.

The rearrangement joins TRBV19 to TRBJ2-1; 8 bases are shared with TRBD1. There are 14 residues in the CDR3. J lost 5 bases, V lost 4 bases, and 4 bases had no gene match. CDR1 and CDR2 from the germline V gene are LNHDA and SQIVND (reference sequence). The CDR3 spells CASSNRQGHNEQFF. In DNA form, the CDR3 reads TGTGCCAGTAGTAATAGACAGGGGCACAATGAGCAGTTCTTC.

The chain uses TRBV4-1 and TRBJ2-7, with 7 bases aligning to TRBD2. The germline gives CDR1 MGHRA, CDR2 YSYEKL. This CDR3 comprises 15 residues. The J segment lost 2 bases and the V segment lost 0 bases, leaving 4 bases of the junction unmatched. The CDR3 protein is CASSQDASGPYEQYF. The CDR3 bases are TGCGCCAGCAGCCAAGATGCTAGCGGACCCTACGAGCAGTACTTC.

The gene calls are TRBV30 and TRBJ2-5; no reliable D call. Germline loops: CDR1 GTSNPN, CDR2 SVGIG (reference sequence). The CDR3 has 12 residues. V lost 1 base, J lost 5 bases, and 8 bases lay in between. The CDR3 reads CAWSEILETQYF. CDR3 nucleotides: TGTGCCTGGAGTGAAATCCTCGAGACCCAGTACTTC.

As DNA, the CDR3 is TGTGCCAGCAGCTCTAGCGAAACAGATACGCAGTATTTT. Its translation: CASSSSETDTQYF. This sequence joins TRBV3-1 (or the pseudogene TRBV3-2) and TRBJ2-3, with a tentative D call TRBD2 (6 bases). The CDR3 consists of 13 residues. Germline assignment: CDR1 LGHDT and CDR2 YNNKEL (reference sequence). With 5 bases removed from V and 3 bases from J, the gap between germline ends came to 9 bases.

The V call is TRBV5-4, the J call TRBJ1-6, with D uncertain. The germline CDR1 and CDR2 sequences are SGHNT and YYREEE (reference sequence). CDR3 length: 15 amino acids. V was pared by 4 bases and J by 7 bases, with 15 bases between. The CDR3 DNA follows: TGTGCCAGCAGCCCGGACTTAGTCGGGAATTCACCCCTCCACTTT. It encodes CASSPDLVGNSPLHF.

V gene TRBV6-6 combines with J gene TRBJ1-6; D is perhaps TRBD1 (5 bases). V lost 5 bases and J lost 14, with 16 bases in between. Germline CDR1 reads MNHNY; CDR2 reads SVGAGI (reference sequence). The CDR3 is 13 amino acids. CDR3 in amino acids: CASSVVFGGALHF. In DNA form, the CDR3 reads TGTGCCAGCAGTGTAGTTTTTGGGGGGGCCCTCCACTTT.

The J gene is TRBJ2-7, the V gene TRBV6-5, with TRBD2 matching 10 bases. This CDR3 spans 15 amino acids. V shed 2 bases, J shed 5 bases, and the junction held 6 bases outside the gene matches. CDR1 is MNHEY and CDR2 is SVGAGI in the germline V gene. The CDR3 sequence is CASSYKGTSVDEQYF. The CDR3 DNA follows: TGTGCCAGCAGTTACAAGGGGACTAGCGTCGACGAGCAGTACTTC.

This clone was seen once. V gene TRBV5-6 combines with J gene TRBJ1-5, with no clear D. The CDR3 loop spans 13 amino acids. Germline V gene sequence: CDR1 SGHDT, CDR2 YYEEEE. The V end was cut by 0 bases, the J end by 5 bases, with 6 bases between. The CDR3 DNA is TGTGCCAGCAGCTTGGGGGCCCATCAGCCCCAGCATTTT. This encodes CASSLGAHQPQHF.

V usage is TRBV4-3 and J usage is TRBJ1-1; D call uncertain. The CDR3 sequence is 13 residues long. Germline V gene lookup returns CDR1 LGHNA and CDR2 YSLEER. Trimming left V 2 bases short and J 11 bases short, with 15 bases between. The CDR3 bases are TGCGCCAGCAGCCAAACAGTCGACCGGTGGGCTTTCTTT. This encodes CASSQTVDRWAFF.

The chain has TRBV6-6 and TRBJ1-2; tentatively, D is TRBD1 (6 bases). Trimming shortened V by 6 bases and J by 8 bases, and 19 bases separated the two germline ends. The CDR3 runs 14 residues. Germline V lookup: CDR1 MNHNY, CDR2 SVGAGI (reference sequence). CDR3 sequence: CASRTTGTNGGYTF. CDR3 nucleotide sequence: TGTGCCAGCAGAACAACAGGGACGAATGGGGGCTACACCTTC.

The gene calls are TRBV2 and TRBJ1-4; TRBD1 might be the D (6 bases). CDR1 and CDR2 (germline): SNHLY, FYNNEI. The CDR3 loop spans 16 amino acids. Trimming left V 6 bases short and J 1 base short, with 15 bases between. The CDR3: CASSLRGGETNEKLFF. CDR3 nucleotide sequence: TGTGCCAGCAGCCTAAGGGGGGGCGAAACTAATGAAAAACTGTTTTTT. Together with reference TRBV2 and TRBJ1-4, the CDR3 gives the full variable domain: EPEVTQTPSHQVTQMGQEVILRCVPISNHLYFYWYRQILGQKVEFLVSFYNNEISEKSEIFDDQFSVERPDGSNFTLKIRSTKLEDSAMYFCASSLRGGETNEKLFFGSGTQLSVL.

This chain joins TRBV7-9 and TRBJ1-2, with D unresolved. Per germline, CDR1 SEHNR and CDR2 FQNEAQ (reference sequence). This CDR3 is 12 amino acids long. Trimming shortened V by 5 bases and J by 5 bases, and 9 bases separated the two germline ends. The CDR3 region has the DNA TGTGCCAGCAGCCCCCTCTCGTATGGCTACACCTTC. It specifies CASSPLSYGYTF.

The chain has TRBV5-1 and TRBJ2-7, with 7 bases lining up with TRBD1. From germline, CDR1 is SGHRS and CDR2 YFSETQ. The CDR3 extends over 18 amino acids. Germline trimming cut 0 bases from V and 2 bases from J; bases unmatched to any gene: 14. CDR3 in DNA: TGCGCCAGCAGCTTGGGGTGGCTAACAGGGGAAGGGACCTACGAGCAGTACTTC. As protein: CASSLGWLTGEGTYEQYF.

This chain connects TRBV10-1 to TRBJ2-3; 8 nucleotides agree with TRBD2. V shed 3 bases and J 4 bases; nucleotides not matched to a gene: 12. The CDR3 spans 17 residues. CDR1 and CDR2 (germline): WNHNN, SYGVQD (reference sequence). CDR3 nucleotides: TGCGCCAGCAGTGACCAAAGAGCGGGAGCGGGGGCAGATACGCAGTATTTT. Protein sequence: CASSDQRAGAGADTQYF.

The genes are TRBV2 and TRBJ1-2; 9 nucleotides agree with TRBD1. CDR3 length: 15 residues. The germline V gene encodes CDR1 SNHLY and CDR2 FYNNEI. Losses at the gene ends were 4 bases for V and 8 bases for J; bases not matched to a gene: 11. Here the CDR3 reads CASSAQGATSWGYTF. CDR3 DNA sequence: TGTGCCAGCAGTGCACAGGGGGCCACAAGTTGGGGCTACACCTTC.

The chain has TRBV19 and TRBJ1-1; 8 nucleotides align to TRBD1. Trimming cost V 6 bases and J 1 base; bases outside gene matches: 4. The CDR3 totals 14 residues. Germline-derived CDR1 and CDR2 are LNHDA and SQIVND (reference sequence). For the CDR3, the DNA is TGTGCCAGTAGCCCGGACAGGGAGAACACTGAAGCTTTCTTT. Protein: CASSPDRENTEAFF.

This clone was detected only once. V usage is TRBV7-2 and J usage is TRBJ1-1; possible D gene TRBD1, 6 bases. This CDR3 region has 16 residues. Between the trimmed V and J ends, which lost 2 bases and 4 bases, there was a span of 17 bases. Per germline, CDR1 SGHTA and CDR2 FQGNSA. The CDR3 region is CASSLSRGAGVTEAFF. In nucleotides, the CDR3 is TGTGCCAGCAGCTTAAGTCGAGGGGCAGGGGTCACTGAAGCTTTCTTT.

The chain has TRBV6-1 and TRBJ2-5; 9 positions agree with TRBD2. Germline V gene data show CDR1 as MNHNS and CDR2 as SASEGT. Trimming removed 2 bases from V and 3 bases from J; junction bases left unmatched: 7. The CDR3 totals 16 residues. The CDR3 protein is CASSEWASGAKETQYF. The CDR3 DNA is TGTGCCAGCAGTGAATGGGCTAGCGGGGCAAAAGAGACCCAGTACTTC.

The rearrangement links TRBV6-1 to TRBJ1-1, with 8 bases aligning to TRBD1. Per the germline V gene, CDR1 is MNHNS and CDR2 is SASEGT. The CDR3 consists of 12 residues. V lost 5 bases to trimming and J lost 8 bases; unmatched junction nucleotides: 4. The CDR3 here is CASSYWTGEAFF. The CDR3 coding sequence is TGTGCCAGCAGTTATTGGACAGGGGAAGCTTTCTTT.

The rearrangement links TRBV4-3 to TRBJ2-7; D might be TRBD1 (6 bases). The germline gives CDR1 LGHNA, CDR2 YSLEER. The CDR3 covers 15 residues. Trimming left V 1 base short and J 0 bases short, with 10 bases between. Here the CDR3 DNA reads TGCGCCAGCAGCCAAGTCCTGGACAGCTCCTACGAGCAGTACTTC. Translated, it gives CASSQVLDSSYEQYF.

The chain employs TRBV18 and TRBJ1-1; D possibly corresponds to TRBD1 (5 bases). Trimming took off 6 bases at V and 0 bases at J, with 17 bases between the two ends. The CDR3 has 16 amino acids. CDR1 and CDR2 from the germline V gene are KGHSH and LQKENI. DNA of the CDR3: TGTGCCAGCTCCCCCGGCGATAAGGGGATGAACACTGAAGCTTTCTTT. Its protein product is CASSPGDKGMNTEAFF.

CDR3 bases: TGTGCCAGCTCACGGCGAACCGAAAAAGGGACAGGGACTGGAAACACCATATATTTT. Its translation is CASSRRTEKGTGTGNTIYF. This chain connects TRBV18 to TRBJ1-3; 9 nucleotides line up with TRBD1. The germline V gene has CDR1 KGHSH and CDR2 LQKENI. V lost 4 bases to trimming and J lost 2 bases; unmatched junction nucleotides: 15. This CDR3 has 19 residues.

This clone has more than one count but fewer than ten. The chain employs TRBV10-3 and TRBJ1-1; D uncertain. V lost 10 bases to trimming and J lost 0 bases, with 9 bases between them. The V gene's germline CDR1 is ENHRY and CDR2 SYGVKD. This CDR3 region has 12 residues. This chain's CDR3 is CATRGVNTEAFF. CDR3 nucleotides: TGTGCCACCCGCGGCGTGAACACTGAAGCTTTCTTT.

The rearrangement joins TRBV5-4 to TRBJ1-2; D gene unclear. The CDR3 covers 15 residues. Germline V gene data show CDR1 as SGHNT and CDR2 as YYREEE (reference sequence). The V gene lost 4 bases and the J gene lost 4 bases, with 17 bases spanning the gap. The CDR3 region is CASSPWGGSSYGYTF. The CDR3 DNA is TGTGCCAGCAGCCCATGGGGAGGGAGCAGCTATGGCTACACCTTC.

CDR3 in amino acids: CASSLAGQGWTYEQYF. The CDR3 DNA is TGTGCCAGCAGCTTAGCGGGACAGGGGTGGACCTACGAGCAGTACTTC. This chain uses TRBV7-9 with TRBJ2-7, with 10 bases that match TRBD1. With V trimmed by 0 bases and J by 2 bases, 4 bases remained unmatched. The V gene's germline CDR1 is SEHNR and CDR2 FQNEAQ (reference sequence). The CDR3 has 16 amino acids.

The chain joins TRBV12-3 or TRBV12-4 to TRBJ1-1, with D unclear. The CDR3 contains 9 residues. Trimming pared 8 bases from V and 6 bases from J, leaving 4 bases between. The CDR3 region has the DNA TGTGCCAGCGGCCCTGAAGCTTTCTTT. Translating gives CASGPEAFF.

The chain carries TRBV23-1 and TRBJ1-3; D possibly corresponds to TRBD1 (5 bases). TRBV23-1 is annotated as an ORF whose role is uncertain. CDR3 length: 16 residues. V dropped 2 bases and J dropped 0 bases, with 11 bases sitting between them. CDR3 in DNA: TGCGCCAGCAGTCAACAGACAGATTACTCTGGAAACACCATATATTTT. Protein product: CASSQQTDYSGNTIYF.

The chain is built from TRBV12-5 and TRBJ1-3, with TRBD1 matching 8 bases. Germline V gene sequence: CDR1 LGHNT, CDR2 FRNRAP. V was pared by 3 bases and J by 4 bases, with 5 bases of the junction left unmatched. CDR3 size: 15 residues. In DNA, the CDR3 is TGTGCTAGTGGTTTCTCCCGGACAGGGGGAAACACCATATATTTT. Translated: CASGFSRTGGNTIYF.

The rearrangement joins TRBV3-1 (or the pseudogene TRBV3-2) to TRBJ1-1; 10 bases fit TRBD1. The length of the CDR3 is 17 residues. J was trimmed by 4 bases and V by 4 bases; bases with no gene match: 12. Per the germline V gene, CDR1 is LGHDT and CDR2 is YNNKEL (reference sequence). The CDR3 reads CASSPQSRDRGGTEAFF. Here the CDR3 DNA reads TGTGCCAGCAGCCCCCAGAGCCGGGACAGGGGAGGCACTGAAGCTTTCTTT.